Shown below are 29 T cell receptor beta chains from a single sample sequenced in a study of CD8 T cells in Susac syndrome. An amount of RNA that ranged from roughly 0.5 to 1 ug was reverse transcribed with random hexamers. TCRdb redid the calling of the immunoSEQ multiplex PCR reads with MiXCR, one entry per CDR3 protein. Found here are around 140,000 distinct CDR3 sequences, 80% of them singletons; the top ten hold roughly 0.53%. Source material: CD8+ T cells from PBMCs. The receptors here all came from a human donor with multiple sclerosis.

The chain joins TRBV19 to TRBJ2-1; D call uncertain. V lost 7 bases and J lost 0, with 10 bases in between. Germline V gene sequence: CDR1 LNHDA, CDR2 SQIVND (reference sequence). This CDR3 has 14 residues. The CDR3 region has the DNA TGTGCCAGTAATTTAGTTGCCTCCTACAATGAGCAGTTCTTC. Protein: CASNLVASYNEQFF.

This chain joins TRBV20-1 and TRBJ2-2, with unresolved D. Germline-derived CDR1 and CDR2 are DFQATT and SNEGSKA (reference sequence). CDR3 length: 15 residues. The germline V and J ends were trimmed by 3 bases and 2 bases, with 13 bases remaining between them. CDR3 DNA: TGCAGTGCTAGTCTGTCCGGAGATAACACCGGGGAGCTGTTTTTT. Amino acid sequence: CSASLSGDNTGELFF.

This rearrangement joins TRBV12-3 or TRBV12-4 to TRBJ2-2; weak D call: TRBD2 (6 bases). Trimming took 11 bases from V and 6 from J, leaving 22 bases between them. The CDR3 covers 15 residues. The CDR3 region has the DNA TGTGCCCGCACAAAAGGAGGGCGCGGACCCGGGGAGCTGTTTTTT. Its protein is CARTKGGRGPGELFF.

CDR3: CASSIHGTGGEQYF. CDR3 DNA sequence: TGTGCCAGCAGCATCCATGGAACAGGGGGCGAGCAGTACTTC. This chain connects TRBV28 to TRBJ2-7; 8 nucleotides line up with TRBD1. Germline CDR1 and CDR2: MDHEN and SYDVKM. J gave up 6 bases and V 6 bases, and 10 bases lay outside the gene matches. CDR3 size: 14 residues.

The V gene is TRBV28, the J gene TRBJ2-3; no clear D gene. The CDR3 totals 15 residues. V lost 5 bases, J lost 6 bases, and 18 bases lay in between. From germline, CDR1 is MDHEN and CDR2 SYDVKM. Here the CDR3 DNA reads TGTGCCAGCAGTACAACGGACCTAAATGAGGATACGCAGTATTTT. Translating it yields CASSTTDLNEDTQYF.

The genes are TRBV3-1 and TRBJ1-5; D perhaps matches TRBD1 (5 bases). Trimming cost V 1 base and J 0 bases, with 16 bases left between them. CDR1 and CDR2 from the germline V gene are LGHDT and YNNKEL (reference sequence). The CDR3 spans 18 residues. The CDR3 DNA sequence: TGTGCCAGCAGCCAAGCCCACCAAACGGGGGATAGCAATCAGCCCCAGCATTTT. Translated: CASSQAHQTGDSNQPQHF.

The chain carries TRBV5-1 and TRBJ2-1; perhaps D is TRBD1 or TRBD2 (6 bases each). Per germline, CDR1 SGHRS and CDR2 YFSETQ. V was pared by 3 bases and J by 6 bases, with 16 bases between. CDR3 length: 15 residues. In DNA form, the CDR3 reads TGCGCCAGCAGCTGGACTACGGGACACGGCAATGAGCAGTTCTTC. Translating gives CASSWTTGHGNEQFF.

The chain has TRBV7-9 and TRBJ1-2; D unclear. Trimming took off 3 bases at V and 3 bases at J, with 8 bases between the two ends. This CDR3 has 13 residues. Germline values: CDR1 SEHNR, CDR2 FQNEAQ (reference sequence). DNA for the CDR3: TGTGCCAGCAGCTTGGCCGTCGACTATGGCTACACCTTC. It codes for CASSLAVDYGYTF.

V gene TRBV6-5 combines with J gene TRBJ1-1, with no clear D. Trimming took 1 base from V and 5 from J, leaving 11 bases between them. Germline V gene sequence: CDR1 MNHEY, CDR2 SVGAGI. The CDR3 is 14 amino acids. CDR3 loop: CASSYLPFVTEAFF. The CDR3 DNA reads as TGTGCCAGCAGTTACTTACCTTTTGTTACTGAAGCTTTCTTT.

This rearrangement joins TRBV7-9 to TRBJ1-2, with 8 bases aligning to TRBD1. This CDR3 is 16 amino acids long. Germline CDR1 and CDR2: SEHNR and FQNEAQ (reference sequence). J lost 2 bases, V lost 3 bases, and 8 bases had no gene match. The CDR3 loop is CASSFQRNRGNYGYTF. As DNA, the CDR3 is TGTGCCAGCAGCTTTCAGAGGAACAGGGGGAACTATGGCTACACCTTC.

Concerning this clonotype itself: The germline gene is not matched at one end of the junction; a read error may be the cause. This sequence joins TRBV6-6 and TRBJ1-4; D is ambiguous. CDR1 is MNHNY, CDR2 SVGAGI, per germline (reference sequence). This CDR3 comprises 16 residues. CDR3 region: CASSPASSATNGKLFF. CDR3 DNA sequence: TGTGCCAGCTCCCCCGCGAGTTCGGCAACTAATGGAAAACTGTTTTTT.

The V and J genes are TRBV11-2 and TRBJ1-1; TRBD1 matches at 10 bases. CDR1 is SGHAT, CDR2 FQNNGV, per germline. The V segment lost 6 bases and the J segment 1 base; nucleotides outside the gene matches: 5. This CDR3 comprises 15 residues. Here the CDR3 reads CASSLTGGPNTEAFF. In DNA form, the CDR3 reads TGTGCCAGCAGTCTGACAGGGGGCCCGAACACTGAAGCTTTCTTT.

The CDR3 DNA reads as TGTGCCAGCAGTTTCCTCTACGAGCAGTACTTC. Protein: CASSFLYEQYF. The chain joins TRBV28 to TRBJ2-7; D remains ambiguous. The CDR3 covers 11 residues. V was cut by 3 bases and J by 3 bases, with 3 bases left in between. CDR1 and CDR2 (germline): MDHEN, SYDVKM.

This chain uses TRBV7-9 with TRBJ2-7, with 7 bases matching TRBD1. V was pared by 7 bases and J by 3 bases, with 15 bases of the junction left unmatched. CDR1 is SEHNR, CDR2 FQNEAQ, per germline (reference sequence). The CDR3 consists of 16 residues. CDR3 loop: CASTPLSDRLYYEQYF. The CDR3 DNA reads as TGTGCCAGCACTCCCCTGTCGGACAGGCTGTACTACGAGCAGTACTTC.

In this sample, this clonotype turned up a few times. The rearrangement uses TRBV5-1 and TRBJ1-3; 8 bases align to TRBD1. Germline V gene data show CDR1 as SGHRS and CDR2 as YFSETQ. This CDR3 has 16 residues. The J segment lost 0 bases and the V segment lost 10 bases, leaving 12 bases of the junction unmatched. CDR3 nucleotides: TGCGCCTCCGGGCCCGGACAGGGCCACTCTGGAAACACCATATATTTT. The encoded protein is CASGPGQGHSGNTIYF. The variable domain in full, completed from reference TRBV5-1 and TRBJ1-3, reads KAGVTQTPRYLIKTRGQQVTLSCSPISGHRSVSWYQQTPGQGLQFLFEYFSETQRNKGNFPGRFSGRQFSNSRSEMNVSTLELGDSALYLCASGPGQGHSGNTIYFGEGSWLTVV.

The chain is built from TRBV25-1 and TRBJ1-4; unclear D gene. V lost 0 bases and J lost 2, with 10 bases in between. The germline V gene has CDR1 MGHDK and CDR2 SYGVNS. The CDR3 is 16 amino acids. The CDR3 bases are TGTGCCAGCAGTGAATACCGCCAGTCCACTAATGAAAAACTGTTTTTT. It translates to CASSEYRQSTNEKLFF.

The chain carries TRBV7-9 and TRBJ2-5, with D possibly TRBD1 on 6 matching bases. CDR1 and CDR2 (germline): SEHNR, FQNEAQ (reference sequence). Trimming pared 7 bases from V and 1 base from J, leaving 10 bases between. This CDR3 comprises 13 residues. DNA of the CDR3: TGTGCCAGCAATTCACAGGGCCAAGAGACCCAGTACTTC. Encoded protein: CASNSQGQETQYF.

The chain carries TRBV15 and TRBJ1-1; D is perhaps TRBD1 (5 bases). V gave up 3 bases and J gave up 1 base, with 12 bases separating them. Germline CDR1 is LNHNV and CDR2 is YYDKDF (reference sequence). This CDR3 is built from 15 residues. The chain's CDR3 is CATSSGADQNTEAFF. The CDR3 nucleotides are TGTGCCACCAGCAGCGGGGCAGACCAGAACACTGAAGCTTTCTTT.

The gene calls are TRBV4-1 and TRBJ2-7, with a weak D call TRBD2 (6 bases). V gave up 2 bases and J gave up 2 bases, with 13 bases separating them. CDR3 length: 15 amino acids. Germline CDR1 reads MGHRA; CDR2 reads YSYEKL. CDR3 residues: CASSQWDTGAYEQYF. CDR3 in DNA: TGCGCCAGCAGCCAATGGGATACGGGGGCCTACGAGCAGTACTTC.

The chain is built from TRBV27 and TRBJ2-7; D is possibly TRBD1 or TRBD2 (5 bases each). Germline CDR1 MNHEY, CDR2 SMNVEV (reference sequence). This CDR3 spans 14 amino acids. V was cut by 8 bases and J by 5 bases, with 19 bases left in between. The CDR3 loop is CASSTVGAQNEQYF. The DNA for the CDR3 is TGTGCCAGCTCTACAGTCGGGGCTCAAAACGAGCAGTACTTC.

V gene TRBV30 combines with J gene TRBJ2-5; TRBD1 agrees at 9 bases. J was trimmed by 10 bases and V by 4 bases; bases with no gene match: 22. The length of the CDR3 is 17 residues. Germline CDR1 GTSNPN, CDR2 SVGIG (reference sequence). This CDR3 is CAWTPPLGTGFVGVQYF. CDR3 nucleotides: TGTGCCTGGACCCCACCCCTCGGGACAGGGTTCGTGGGTGTCCAGTACTTC.

The chain combines TRBV27 with TRBJ1-2; D unclear. The CDR3 sequence is 13 residues long. Deletions cut 3 bases from V and 7 bases from J, with 12 bases between. Germline-derived CDR1 and CDR2 are MNHEY and SMNVEV (reference sequence). The CDR3 nucleotides read TGTGCCAGCAGTTTCTCGTCTCGGGGTGGCTACACCTTC. This translates into CASSFSSRGGYTF.

This clonotype is a singleton in its sample. V is TRBV13 and J is TRBJ2-1; 7 nucleotides align to TRBD2. Germline loops: CDR1 PRHDT, CDR2 FYEKMQ (reference sequence). The CDR3 has 15 amino acids. The trim removed 1 base at V and 2 bases at J, leaving 2 bases unmatched. CDR3 sequence reads: CASSLEAGPYNEQFF. CDR3 DNA sequence: TGTGCCAGCAGCTTAGAAGCGGGGCCCTACAATGAGCAGTTCTTC.

The V call is TRBV2, the J call TRBJ2-3; 14 bases agree with TRBD2. Germline V gene data show CDR1 as SNHLY and CDR2 as FYNNEI. This CDR3 spans 17 amino acids. V trimming: 6 bases; J trimming: 3 bases; junction bases outside the gene matches: 8. The CDR3 protein is CASRGGLAGGTTDTQYF. The CDR3 DNA follows: TGTGCCAGCAGGGGCGGACTAGCGGGAGGAACGACAGATACGCAGTATTTT.

V and J are TRBV28 and TRBJ2-1; TRBD2 might be the D (5 bases). There are 15 residues in the CDR3. Germline CDR1 MDHEN, CDR2 SYDVKM. Trimming took 6 bases from V and 2 from J, leaving 14 bases between them. The CDR3 sequence is CASSSRARAYNEQFF. Written as DNA, the CDR3 is TGTGCCAGCAGCTCGAGGGCAAGGGCCTACAATGAGCAGTTCTTC.

The V and J genes are TRBV19 and TRBJ2-2, with D unclear. V was pared by 7 bases and J by 6 bases, with 9 bases between. This CDR3 contains 12 residues. The germline V gene has CDR1 LNHDA and CDR2 SQIVND (reference sequence). CDR3 region: CASMNGPGELFF. For the CDR3, the DNA is TGTGCCAGTATGAATGGGCCCGGGGAGCTGTTTTTT.

This clonotype was observed a single time. The CDR3 loop reads CASSRGPPNTEAFF. The CDR3, as DNA: TGTGCCAGCAGCCGCGGACCGCCGAACACTGAAGCTTTCTTT. The chain couples TRBV7-8 to TRBJ1-1, with no clear D. Trimming left V 5 bases short and J 1 base short, with 11 bases between. The CDR3 length is 14 residues. CDR1 and CDR2 (germline): SGHVS, FQNEAQ.

This chain links TRBV5-6 with TRBJ2-1, with 9 bases matching TRBD1. The germline gives CDR1 SGHDT, CDR2 YYEEEE. This CDR3 has 17 residues. Trimming removed 4 bases from V and 2 bases from J; junction bases left unmatched: 10. Here the CDR3 reads CASSPGGGQGPYNEQFF. The CDR3 DNA reads as TGTGCCAGCAGCCCTGGTGGGGGACAGGGTCCCTACAATGAGCAGTTCTTC.

The chain has TRBV7-2 and TRBJ2-7; D gene unclear. The ends were cut back, 3 bases at V and 7 bases at J, with 10 bases in the middle. CDR3 length: 12 amino acids. Germline V gene lookup returns CDR1 SGHTA and CDR2 FQGNSA. The CDR3 DNA sequence: TGTGCCAGCAGCTTCTTTCAAGGAGAGCAGTACTTC. Translated, it gives CASSFFQGEQYF.